Listed below are T cell receptor beta chains from one sample, sequenced in a study of T cell repertoires in ileal Crohn's disease. Clones were sequenced by immunoSEQ multiplex PCR, and TCRdb holds only the in-frame ones, with some missing. The sample lists 4,500 to 6,500 clones; about nine tenths were seen once. The specimen sequenced was ileal tissue. Receptors were obtained from an adult with Crohn's disease. The CDR3 runs from the conserved cysteine through the conserved F or W. A D gene is named only where the DNA matches it firmly. Clone size is given for some rows only: seen once, a few or many times, or a class if the clone is expanded.

length,V,size,D,J,CDR3,DNA
17,TRBV13,few,NA,TRBJ2-7,CASSARDRDIESYEQYF,TGTGCCAGCAGCGCCCGGGACCGGGACATAGAATCCTACGAGCAGTACTTC
14,TRBV5-1,NA,TRBD1,TRBJ1-2,CASSLGDRLYGYTF,TGCGCCAGCAGCTTGGGGGACAGACTGTATGGCTACACCTTC
12,TRBV6-1,NA,NA,TRBJ1-2,CASSEGAYGYTF,TGTGCCAGCAGTGAAGGAGCGTATGGCTACACCTTC
13,TRBV28,NA,NA,TRBJ2-7,CASSLGPFDEQYF,TGTGCCAGCAGTTTGGGCCCGTTTGACGAGCAGTACTTC
16,TRBV28,NA,TRBD1,TRBJ1-2,CASSPSTGGVFYGYTF,TGTGCCAGCAGTCCATCCACAGGGGGCGTATTCTATGGCTACACCTTC
13,TRBV2,NA,NA,TRBJ2-5,CASSRGFGETQYF,TGTGCCAGCAGCCGGGGGTTTGGAGAGACCCAGTACTTC
13,TRBV6-1,few,TRBD1,TRBJ1-1,CASRGQGYTEAFF,TGTGCCAGCAGGGGACAGGGCTACACTGAAGCTTTCTTT
15,TRBV5-1,NA,NA,TRBJ2-7,CASSLGDDSSLEQYF,TGCGCCAGCAGCTTGGGGGACGACAGTTCTCTCGAGCAGTACTTC
15,TRBV5-4,NA,NA,TRBJ2-2,CASSLMGAGTGELFF,TGTGCCAGCAGCTTGATGGGAGCTGGCACCGGGGAGCTGTTTTTT
12,TRBV25-1,NA,NA,TRBJ2-1,CASSAGRGEQFF,TGTGCCAGCAGTGCAGGTCGTGGGGAGCAGTTCTTC
15,TRBV4-3,NA,NA,TRBJ1-1,CASSQDKGVLTEAFF,TGCGCCAGCAGCCAAGATAAGGGGGTTTTAACTGAAGCTTTCTTT
15,TRBV19,NA,NA,TRBJ2-6,CASSLVGSGANVLTF,TGTGCCAGTAGCCTGGTTGGCTCTGGGGCCAACGTCCTGACTTTC
13,TRBV4-2,NA,NA,TRBJ1-2,CASSQERVSGYTF,TGTGCCAGCAGCCAAGAGAGGGTTTCGGGCTACACCTTC
14,TRBV28,NA,TRBD1,TRBJ1-4,CASSHGTGDEKLFF,TGTGCCAGCAGCCACGGGACAGGGGATGAAAAACTGTTTTTT
14,TRBV15,NA,NA,TRBJ1-5,CATSPGFSNQPQHF,TGTGCCACATCCCCGGGGTTCAGCAATCAGCCCCAGCATTTT
13,TRBV29-1,NA,NA,TRBJ2-7,CSVEVGTLYEQYF,TGCAGCGTTGAAGTCGGCACCCTCTACGAGCAGTACTTC
17,TRBV29-1,NA,NA,TRBJ2-7,CSVKGEGQGPRISEQYF,TGCAGCGTGAAGGGGGAAGGGCAGGGGCCGAGGATAAGCGAGCAGTACTTC
16,TRBV9,NA,NA,TRBJ1-4,CASSVGTRSSNEKLFF,TGTGCCAGCAGCGTAGGGACTCGGAGTTCTAATGAAAAACTGTTTTTT
14,TRBV18,NA,NA,TRBJ2-3,CASSPGLRTDTQYF,TGTGCCAGCTCACCGGGACTTCGCACAGATACGCAGTATTTT
15,TRBV7-9,NA,TRBD2,TRBJ2-5,CASSLELAMEETQYF,TGTGCCAGCAGCTTAGAACTAGCGATGGAAGAGACCCAGTACTTC
15,TRBV30,NA,NA,TRBJ1-6,CAWSVLDTAGSPLHF,TGTGCCTGGAGTGTACTCGACACGGCGGGATCACCCCTCCACTTT
16,TRBV29-1,NA,TRBD2,TRBJ2-1,CSTPTGTSGGGHEQFF,TGCAGCACGCCGACCGGGACTAGCGGGGGCGGGCATGAGCAGTTCTTC
14,TRBV6-5,few,NA,TRBJ2-7,CASRPGMASYEQYF,TGTGCCAGCAGGCCAGGGATGGCCTCCTACGAGCAGTACTTC
15,TRBV19,NA,TRBD1,TRBJ1-5,CASTLETGRGQPQHF,TGTGCCAGTACCCTCGAAACAGGCAGGGGGCAGCCCCAGCATTTT
13,TRBV10-2,NA,NA,TRBJ1-1,CASRRSLNTEAFF,TGCGCCAGCAGACGGAGTCTGAACACTGAAGCTTTCTTT
15,TRBV5-1,NA,NA,TRBJ1-5,CASSLDSFSNQPQHF,TGCGCCAGCAGCTTGGACAGCTTTAGCAATCAGCCCCAGCATTTT
11,TRBV10-2,NA,TRBD2,TRBJ2-5,CASGREGTQYF,TGCGCCAGCGGCAGGGAGGGGACCCAGTACTTC
15,TRBV7-2,NA,NA,TRBJ2-1,CASSFSLVANNEQFF,TGTGCCAGCAGCTTTAGCTTAGTGGCCAACAATGAGCAGTTCTTC
13,TRBV19,once,NA,TRBJ2-7,CASSPQGSDEQYF,TGTGCCAGTAGCCCCCAGGGGAGTGACGAGCAGTACTTC
19,TRBV10-2,once,NA,TRBJ1-5,CASSVASGRTSSSNQPQHF,TGCGCCAGCAGTGTCGCTTCCGGCAGGACATCCTCTAGCAATCAGCCCCAGCATTTT
15,TRBV5-4,NA,NA,TRBJ2-6,CASSYPGAGANVLTF,TGTGCCAGCAGCTACCCAGGGGCAGGGGCCAACGTCCTGACTTTC
13,TRBV2,NA,TRBD1,TRBJ2-3,CASILTGARTQYF,TGTGCCAGCATTCTGACAGGGGCTAGGACGCAGTATTTT
15,TRBV18,once,NA,TRBJ1-2,CASSLPRGAAYGYTF,TGTGCCAGCTCACTCCCCAGGGGAGCGGCCTATGGCTACACCTTC
16,TRBV21-1,NA,NA,TRBJ1-2,CASSKEGQGYSYGYTF,TGTGCCAGCAGCAAAGAGGGGCAGGGTTATAGCTATGGCTACACCTTC
14,TRBV27,NA,TRBD1,TRBJ2-7,CASSIQGPGYEQYF,TGTGCCAGCAGCATACAGGGGCCGGGGTACGAGCAGTACTTC
15,TRBV5-4,NA,TRBD2,TRBJ2-1,CASSITSGSMYEQFF,TGTGCCAGCAGCATAACTAGCGGGAGTATGTATGAGCAGTTCTTC
15,TRBV6-5,NA,NA,TRBJ2-7,CASIPRTGMAYEQYF,TGTGCCAGCATTCCTCGCACAGGGATGGCCTACGAGCAGTACTTC
15,TRBV11-2,NA,NA,TRBJ2-5,CASSPGTLRGETQYF,TGTGCCAGCAGCCCCGGGACGCTTCGGGGAGAGACCCAGTACTTC
13,TRBV7-2,NA,NA,TRBJ1-2,CASSSFQNYGYTF,TGTGCCAGCAGCTCATTCCAAAACTATGGCTACACCTTC
13,TRBV29-1,NA,NA,TRBJ2-2,CSGRRGGAGELFF,TGCAGCGGGCGAAGGGGTGGGGCCGGGGAGCTGTTTTTT
14,TRBV19,NA,NA,TRBJ2-2,CASKGSTNTGELFF,TGTGCCAGTAAGGGGAGCACGAACACCGGGGAGCTGTTTTTT
16,TRBV9,NA,NA,TRBJ2-2,CASSVFTGKGTGELFF,TGTGCCAGCAGCGTATTCACAGGGAAGGGAACCGGGGAGCTGTTTTTT
13,TRBV14,NA,NA,TRBJ2-7,CASSQDYSGEQYF,TGTGCCAGCAGCCAAGATTACAGTGGCGAGCAGTACTTC
14,TRBV27,NA,NA,TRBJ2-7,CASSLLGTLNEQYF,TGTGCCAGCAGTTTATTGGGGACGCTCAACGAGCAGTACTTC
12,TRBV7-2,NA,NA,TRBJ2-5,CASSLPKETQYF,TGTGCCAGCAGCTTACCAAAAGAGACCCAGTACTTC
12,TRBV29-1,NA,NA,TRBJ1-1,CSVELWQDEAFF,TGCAGCGTTGAGCTGTGGCAGGATGAAGCTTTCTTT
16,TRBV18,NA,TRBD2,TRBJ2-1,CASSPGSGGAFNEQFF,TGTGCCAGCTCACCAGGTAGCGGGGGGGCCTTCAATGAGCAGTTCTTC
16,TRBV18,once,NA,TRBJ1-2,CASSPTGGNSIYGYTF,TGTGCCAGCTCACCCACCGGCGGGAACTCGATCTATGGCTACACCTTC
15,TRBV6-5,once,NA,TRBJ1-5,CASSYSGRANQPQHF,TGTGCCAGCAGTTACTCGGGGAGAGCCAATCAGCCCCAGCATTTT
14,TRBV2,NA,NA,TRBJ1-2,CASIPGTARGGYTF,TGTGCCAGCATCCCCGGGACCGCAAGGGGTGGCTACACCTTC
13,TRBV5-6,NA,TRBD2,TRBJ2-7,CASSLGLADEQYF,TGTGCCAGCAGCTTGGGACTAGCGGACGAGCAGTACTTC
13,TRBV28,NA,NA,TRBJ1-2,CASRPPASHSYTF,TGTGCCAGCAGGCCCCCAGCTTCTCACAGCTACACCTTC